The rows below give T cell receptor beta chains drawn from one sample of a study of T cells in Graves' hyperthyroidism and ophthalmopathy. In TCRdb, the multiplex PCR reads were re-called with MiXCR into one record per CDR3 protein. Of about 99,000 distinct CDR3 sequences listed, roughly 47% are singletons. The specimen sequenced was blood. These receptor sequences come from a man between 35 and 55 years old with Graves' hyperthyroidism. The CDR3 runs from the conserved cysteine through the conserved F or W. The D gene is left open where the match is weak. Size tells how often a clone was seen (once, few, many) or the class of an expanded clone, and some rows leave it out.

size: many; V: TRBV7-2; J: TRBJ2-7; D: -; DNA: TGTGCCAGCAGCTTAGACTCGCCCTACGAGCAGTACTTC; CDR3: CASSLDSPYEQYF
size: many; V: TRBV20-1; J: TRBJ2-7; D: TRBD1; DNA: TGCAGCCCAACCCTACGGGGACAGGGCAACTACGAGCAGTACTTC; CDR3: CSPTLRGQGNYEQYF
size: -; V: TRBV2; J: TRBJ2-7; D: TRBD1; DNA: TGTGCCAGCAAACCGGGACAGGAGCCCCAGCAGTACTTC; CDR3: CASKPGQEPQQYF
size: -; V: TRBV7-6; J: TRBJ2-1; D: TRBD2; DNA: TGTGCCAGCAGCCCGACTAGCGGGGCCGAGCAGTTCTTC; CDR3: CASSPTSGAEQFF
size: -; V: TRBV5-1; J: TRBJ2-2; D: TRBD2; DNA: TGCGCCAGCAGCCCGGACGGGACTACAAGCAACGGGGAGCTGTTTTTT; CDR3: CASSPDGTTSNGELFF
size: -; V: TRBV20-1; J: TRBJ1-3; D: TRBD1; DNA: TGCAGTGCTAGCATACAGGGGTCTGGAAACACCATATATTTT; CDR3: CSASIQGSGNTIYF
size: many; V: TRBV9; J: TRBJ1-6; D: -; DNA: TGTGCCAGCACCCCTTCATCTTACGGTTCACCCCTCCACTTT; CDR3: CASTPSSYGSPLHF
size: -; V: TRBV20-1; J: TRBJ1-5; D: -; DNA: TGCAGTGCTAGGGCGACTAGCGGGGGGGCTATCAATCAGCCCCAGCATTTT; CDR3: CSARATSGGAINQPQHF
size: few; V: TRBV7-2; J: TRBJ2-7; D: -; DNA: TGTGCCAGCTCACCAACGGGCCCGGGGGCCCCCTACGAGCAGTACTTC; CDR3: CASSPTGPGAPYEQYF
size: many; V: TRBV20-1; J: TRBJ1-2; D: -; DNA: TGCAGTGCTAGAAGTCCCGCAGGCCTCCGGTATGGCTACACCTTC; CDR3: CSARSPAGLRYGYTF
size: -; V: TRBV7-9; J: TRBJ2-3; D: -; DNA: TGTGCCAGCAGTGCGGGGACAGATACGCAGTATTTT; CDR3: CASSAGTDTQYF
size: -; V: TRBV2; J: TRBJ2-2; D: TRBD1; DNA: TGTGCCAGCACTCAGGGGGGACAGGGCTTTGCCGGGGAGCCGTTCTTT; CDR3: CASTQGGQGFAGEPFF
size: many; V: TRBV9; J: TRBJ1-1; D: TRBD1; DNA: TGTGCCAGCAGCTCCCTGACAGGGGCGAACACTGAAGCTTTCTTT; CDR3: CASSSLTGANTEAFF